The next 17 T cell receptor beta chains were all read from a single sample in a study of regulatory T cells in long-lasting Graves disease (dated by TCRdb to 2020 to 2023). The library was produced with multiplex PCR. TCRdb lists the instrument as Illumina HiSeq 4000. CDR3 regions were amplified by Arm-PCR with iRepertoire HTBI primers to construct TCR beta libraries. In TCRdb, the public reads were trimmed at Q25 with fastp and aligned with MiXCR, with productive beta chains retained. Each record represents a unique CDR3 protein, reported with the most common genes and DNA among its rows. Present in this sample are 500,000 to 700,000 distinct CDR3 sequences, around 32% of which were seen just once. The leading ten clones occupy 42% of the sample. Sample time point, as interpreted from the label and publication: persistent/refractory GD, antithyroid drugs over 5 years with positive TRAb. For both TCR sequencing and RNA sequencing, RNA was extracted from PBMCs in TRIzol.

This specimen consisted of peripheral blood mononuclear cells (PBMCs), obtained when the disease was refractory, from a patient treated with antithyroid drugs. Receptor source: a female donor with Graves disease.

The rearrangement joins TRBV3-1 to TRBJ2-5, with 8 bases lining up with TRBD1. Germline trimming cut 4 bases from V and 6 bases from J; bases unmatched to any gene: 16. The CDR3 has 17 amino acids. Germline V gene data show CDR1 as LGHDT and CDR2 as YNNKEL (reference sequence). The CDR3: CASSPDPGQGEGKTQYF. The CDR3 DNA reads as TGTGCCAGCAGCCCGGACCCTGGACAGGGAGAGGGAAAGACCCAGTACTTC.

In nucleotides, the CDR3 is TGTGCCAGCAGTCTACTGAAACAGGGATTAAGTGGCTACACCTTC. Residues: CASSLLKQGLSGYTF. V usage is TRBV6-2 or TRBV6-3 and J usage is TRBJ1-2; D might be TRBD1 (6 bases). V shed 5 bases and J shed 7 bases, with 20 bases lying between them. Per the germline V gene, CDR1 is MNHEY and CDR2 is SVGEGT. The CDR3 is 15 amino acids.

The chain is built from TRBV28 and TRBJ2-7; D remains ambiguous. This CDR3 is built from 12 residues. Deletions cut 10 bases from V and 3 bases from J, with 13 bases between. Germline V gene data show CDR1 as MDHEN and CDR2 as SYDVKM. CDR3 DNA sequence: TGTGCCACCGAAAATCGATTCTACGAGCAGTACTTC. It yields the protein CATENRFYEQYF. Supplemented by reference TRBV28 and TRBJ2-7, the full variable domain reads DVKVTQSSRYLVKRTGEKVFLECVQDMDHENMFWYRQDPGLGLRLIYFSYDVKMKEKGDIPEGYSVSREKKERFSLILESASTNQTSMYLCATENRFYEQYFGPGTRLTVT.

This clonotype was found a few times. V gene TRBV20-1 combines with J gene TRBJ1-2; D is unresolved. Trimming took 0 bases from V and 2 from J, leaving 10 bases between them. The CDR3 runs to 14 residues. CDR1 and CDR2 (germline): DFQATT, SNEGSKA (reference sequence). CDR3 region: CSARDRAENYGYTF. The CDR3 nucleotides read TGCAGTGCTAGAGATCGGGCCGAAAACTATGGCTACACCTTC.

This clonotype occurred a few times. The rearrangement uses TRBV2 and TRBJ2-7; D possibly corresponds to TRBD2 (6 bases). This CDR3 is built from 15 residues. The germline gives CDR1 SNHLY, CDR2 FYNNEI. V was clipped by 3 bases and J by 6 bases, with 18 bases between them. CDR3 region: CASSDGSRTAGEQYF. CDR3 coding DNA: TGTGCCAGCAGTGACGGGAGTAGGACCGCGGGCGAGCAGTACTTC.

The chain couples TRBV20-1 to TRBJ1-5; D is undetermined. This CDR3 spans 19 amino acids. V was clipped by 0 bases and J by 0 bases, with 21 bases between them. CDR1 DFQATT and CDR2 SNEGSKA come from the germline V gene (reference sequence). Written as DNA, the CDR3 is TGCAGTGCTAGAGATCGCAGACAACCTCAACTGTATAGCAATCAGCCCCAGCATTTT. It codes for CSARDRRQPQLYSNQPQHF.

The table lists this clonotype with a few counts. CDR3 loop: CASSGPRGANTEAFF. CDR3 DNA: TGTGCCAGCAGTGGACCTAGGGGGGCGAACACTGAAGCTTTCTTT. J is TRBJ1-1 and V is TRBV6-1; a possible D gene is TRBD1 (6 bases). CDR3 length: 15 residues. V lost 4 bases and J lost 1, with 13 bases in between. Germline assignment: CDR1 MNHNS and CDR2 SASEGT.

The sample holds a few counts of this clonotype. The gene calls are TRBV6-1 and TRBJ2-7; the match to TRBD2 covers 7 bases. The CDR3 is 13 residues long. Trimming removed 8 bases from V and 0 bases from J; junction bases left unmatched: 4. Germline V gene sequence: CDR1 MNHNS, CDR2 SASEGT. CDR3 coding DNA: TGTGCCAGCGGGGAGGGCCTCTCCTACGAGCAGTACTTC. Translation: CASGEGLSYEQYF.

V and J are TRBV6-5 and TRBJ1-2; D remains ambiguous. Germline CDR1 and CDR2: MNHEY and SVGAGI. Trimming pared 4 bases from V and 3 bases from J, leaving 12 bases between. This CDR3 region has 14 residues. The CDR3 sequence is CASSFPAVDYGYTF. The CDR3 coding sequence is TGTGCCAGCAGTTTCCCGGCGGTGGACTATGGCTACACCTTC.

This clonotype was detected a few times. This chain uses TRBV7-2 with TRBJ1-1; TRBD1 agrees at 7 bases. Per germline, CDR1 SGHTA and CDR2 FQGNSA. The CDR3 runs 14 residues. Trimming cost V 3 bases and J 3 bases; bases outside gene matches: 4. The CDR3 DNA reads as TGTGCCAGCAGCTTCAGGGGGAGGGACACTGAAGCTTTCTTT. This codes for CASSFRGRDTEAFF. The whole variable domain, remainder taken from reference TRBV7-2 and TRBJ1-1, is GAGVSQSPSNKVTEKGKDVELRCDPISGHTALYWYRQSLGQGLEFLIYFQGNSAPDKSGLPSDRFSAERTGGSVSTLTIQRTQQEDSAVYLCASSFRGRDTEAFFGQGTRLTVV.

The gene calls are TRBV29-1 and TRBJ2-7, with 7 bases that match TRBD1. CDR1 and CDR2 from the germline V gene are SQVTM and ANQGSEA. The CDR3 spans 13 residues. V trimming: 6 bases; J trimming: 6 bases; junction bases outside the gene matches: 11. CDR3 residues: CSVEPGGLGEQYF. In DNA, the CDR3 is TGCAGCGTCGAACCAGGGGGATTGGGCGAGCAGTACTTC.

The chain recombines TRBV6-1 with TRBJ2-7, with TRBD1 identical over 9 bases. Germline CDR1 MNHNS, CDR2 SASEGT. Trimming cost V 9 bases and J 5 bases; bases outside gene matches: 11. This CDR3 is built from 14 residues. CDR3 loop: CASPQGTGWHEQYF. In DNA form, the CDR3 reads TGTGCCAGTCCTCAAGGGACAGGGTGGCACGAGCAGTACTTC.

The gene calls are TRBV12-3 or TRBV12-4 and TRBJ2-3; 13 bases fit TRBD2. Losses at the gene ends were 8 bases for V and 5 bases for J; bases not matched to a gene: 4. This CDR3 contains 14 residues. CDR3 DNA: TGTGCCAGCGGACTAGCGGGAGCCGTAGATACGCAGTATTTT. It translates to CASGLAGAVDTQYF.

V gene TRBV5-6 combines with J gene TRBJ1-1; 7 bases agree with TRBD1. The germline V gene encodes CDR1 SGHDT and CDR2 YYEEEE. The trim removed 1 base at V and 3 bases at J, leaving 9 bases unmatched. This CDR3 has 16 residues. CDR3 region: CASSLFGTVFYTEAFF. As DNA, the CDR3 is TGTGCCAGCAGCTTGTTCGGGACAGTCTTTTACACTGAAGCTTTCTTT.

V is TRBV20-1 and J is TRBJ1-5; D is unclear. This CDR3 spans 13 amino acids. Trimming shortened V by 0 bases and J by 0 bases, and 3 bases separated the two germline ends. Germline V lookup: CDR1 DFQATT, CDR2 SNEGSKA (reference sequence). CDR3 DNA sequence: TGCAGTGCTAGAGACAATAGCAATCAGCCCCAGCATTTT. Amino acids: CSARDNSNQPQHF.

This clonotype was seen a few times. This rearrangement joins TRBV6-1 to TRBJ1-1; 9 nucleotides agree with TRBD1. With V trimmed by 6 bases and J by 5 bases, 7 bases remained unmatched. The CDR3 runs 14 residues. The germline V gene encodes CDR1 MNHNS and CDR2 SASEGT. The CDR3 here is CASRITGGRTEAFF. CDR3 DNA sequence: TGTGCCAGCAGAATTACAGGGGGCAGGACTGAAGCTTTCTTT.

This sequence joins TRBV18 and TRBJ1-6; the D is unclear. The CDR3 is 14 amino acids. Germline CDR1 reads KGHSH; CDR2 reads LQKENI. V lost 0 bases and J 7 bases, leaving 7 bases between the germline ends. The CDR3 DNA reads as TGTGCCAGCTCACCACCGGAACGGAATTCACCCCTCCACTTT. It specifies CASSPPERNSPLHF.